This is a list of T cell receptor beta chains from one sample in a study of regulatory T cells in long-lasting Graves disease. TCRdb called the multiplex PCR reads again in MiXCR, with one record for every CDR3 protein. The table includes a few hundred thousand distinct CDR3 sequences, 23% detected once. The specimen comprised peripheral blood mononuclear cells (PBMCs), sampled when the disease was refractory, from a patient treated with antithyroid drugs. The receptors derive from a female donor with Graves disease. Both conserved end residues are part of each CDR3. The D gene is left open where the match is weak. Only some rows state a clone size, as once, few, many or a class for expanded clones.

>-|TRBJ2-3|TRBV24-1|-
TGTGCCACCAGTGATTTTAAGTTAGATACGCAGTATTTT
CATSDFKLDTQYF
>many|TRBJ1-2|TRBV28|-
TGTGCCAGCAGTTTCCCCTCCCTAGGATCCTATGGCTACACCTTC
CASSFPSLGSYGYTF
>-|TRBJ2-5|TRBV6-2/TRBV6-3|TRBD1
TGTGCCAGCAGTTCGGGGGACAGGGTTGGGGAGACCCAGTACTTC
CASSSGDRVGETQYF
>many|TRBJ1-6|TRBV27|-
TGTGCCAGCAGTTTTCAACACGAGCACACCTTAACGGGATCACCCCTCCACTTT
CASSFQHEHTLTGSPLHF
>-|TRBJ2-4|TRBV2|-
TGTGCCAGCAGTGAAGCGGACCGGGACTTAGCCAAAAACATTCAGTACTTC
CASSEADRDLAKNIQYF
>few|TRBJ2-4|TRBV20-1|-
TGCAGTGCTAGAGACGGACAGATAAAAAACATTCAGTACTTC
CSARDGQIKNIQYF
>many|TRBJ2-7|TRBV29-1|-
TGCAGCGTTCGAGAGGTTGGAAACGGCGAGCAGTACTTC
CSVREVGNGEQYF
>many|TRBJ2-7|TRBV27|TRBD1
TGTGCCAGCAGCGACAGGGTTTCCTACGAGCAGTACTTC
CASSDRVSYEQYF
>few|TRBJ1-1|TRBV29-1|-
TGCAGCGTTGAGCGGTCGAACACTGAAGCTTTCTTT
CSVERSNTEAFF
>-|TRBJ2-7|TRBV9|TRBD2
TGTGCCAGCAGCGCAACCCACGGGGGAGGGAACGGCGAGCAGTACTTC
CASSATHGGGNGEQYF
>few|TRBJ1-5|TRBV7-2|-
TGTGCCAGCAGCTTAGGTGGGACGGGGAGAAGCAATCAGCCCCAGCATTTT
CASSLGGTGRSNQPQHF
>-|TRBJ2-5|TRBV19|TRBD2
TGTGCCAGTAGTGTTCTAGCGGGAGGGGCAGAGACCCGGTACTTC
CASSVLAGGAETRYF
>-|TRBJ2-5|TRBV4-2|-
TGTGCCAGCAGCCAAGTGTTAGGGAAGGGCGGCGGAGAGACCCAGTACTTC
CASSQVLGKGGGETQYF
>few|TRBJ1-3|TRBV29-1|-
TGCAGCGCCATGGAGGACTCTGGAAACACCATATATTTT
CSAMEDSGNTIYF
>many|TRBJ1-6|TRBV28|TRBD1
TGTGCCAGCGGTTTGTGGGGACAGGGTACTTCACCCCTCCACTTT
CASGLWGQGTSPLHF
>many|TRBJ2-7|TRBV2|-
TGTGCCAGCAGGCTAGAGATCGGGGGCGAGCAGTACTTC
CASRLEIGGEQYF
>-|TRBJ2-5|TRBV18|TRBD2
TGTGCCAGCTCACTTCGACTAGCCTCCCAAGAGACCCAGTACTTC
CASSLRLASQETQYF
>-|TRBJ1-2|TRBV3-1|-
TGTGCCAGCAGCCAACCGCCTGCGGGGTTAAGATCCGGCTACACCTTC
CASSQPPAGLRSGYTF
>many|TRBJ1-5|TRBV28|-
TGTGCCAGCAGTGGCAGGGAAGGGATGGTCAATCAGCCCCAGCATTTT
CASSGREGMVNQPQHF
>-|TRBJ1-4|TRBV5-1|-
TGCGCCAGCCGCCATGCTACAGGGAGAGATGAAAAACTGTTTTTT
CASRHATGRDEKLFF
>many|TRBJ1-6|TRBV27|-
TGTGCCAGCAGTTTCCGGCCGAATTCACCCCTCCACTTT
CASSFRPNSPLHF
>-|TRBJ2-2|TRBV20-1|TRBD1
TGCAGTGCTAGACGTAGACAGGGGATCACCGGGGAGCTGTTTTTT
CSARRRQGITGELFF
>-|TRBJ1-5|TRBV7-2|TRBD1
TGTGCCAGCAGCACCAGGACAGGGGGTCAGCCCCAGCATTTT
CASSTRTGGQPQHF
>many|TRBJ2-7|TRBV2|-
TGTGCCAGCAGACCACGGGTGGCGTACTACGAGCAGTACTTC
CASRPRVAYYEQYF
>-|TRBJ1-6|TRBV25-1|-
TGTGCCAGCAGTGAATATGCACAGGGTATGAATTCACCCCTCCACTTT
CASSEYAQGMNSPLHF
>-|TRBJ1-2|TRBV20-1|TRBD1
TGCAGTGCTTCATATCAGGGGGGACGTGGCTACACCTTC
CSASYQGGRGYTF
>few|TRBJ1-4|TRBV9|-
TGTGCCAGCAGCGTTTCCGGGACCCGAGGGGAAAAACTGTTTTTT
CASSVSGTRGEKLFF
>many|TRBJ1-4|TRBV7-2|TRBD1
TGTGCCAGCAGCTTAGTAACAGGGCGGGGACAGATGAAACTGTTTTTT
CASSLVTGRGQMKLFF
>few|TRBJ2-4|TRBV7-3|-
TGTGCCAGCAGCTTAAGGGCGGGTGTTTCCAAAAACATTCAGTACTTC
CASSLRAGVSKNIQYF
>many|TRBJ2-7|TRBV2|-
TGTGCCACCGGGACGGTGGCCTACGAGCAGTACTTC
CATGTVAYEQYF
>-|TRBJ1-2|TRBV3-1|-
TGTGCCAGCAGACCCGGACCTTCCTATGGCTACACCTTC
CASRPGPSYGYTF
>-|TRBJ1-5|TRBV6-1|TRBD1
TGTGCCAGCAGTACTGGGACAGGGTATCAGCCCCAGCATTTT
CASSTGTGYQPQHF
>-|TRBJ2-7|TRBV9|-
TGTGCCAGCAGAGATACACGGCCTCCAAGCTCCTACGAGCAGTACTTC
CASRDTRPPSSYEQYF
>many|TRBJ1-4|TRBV6-1|TRBD1
TGTGCCAGCAGCCCCAGACAGGGCGGTGAAAAACTGTTTTTT
CASSPRQGGEKLFF
>-|TRBJ2-1|TRBV20-1|TRBD2
TGCAGTGCACAGAGGGGGGCTAGCGGGAGGGGGGATGAGCAGTTCTTC
CSAQRGASGRGDEQFF
>-|TRBJ1-2|TRBV13|-
TGTGCCAGCAGCTTAGGGATTACAGGGAACTATGGCTACACCTTC
CASSLGITGNYGYTF
>many|TRBJ2-7|TRBV7-2|TRBD2
TGTGCCAGCAGCCCCCGGACTAGCGGATTTGGGGCGGGCTACGAGCAGTACTTC
CASSPRTSGFGAGYEQYF
>many|TRBJ1-1|TRBV6-5|-
TGTGCCAGCAGTTTCCGACAGCTGAACACTGAAGCTTTCTTT
CASSFRQLNTEAFF
>many|TRBJ2-5|TRBV6-1|-
TGTGCCAGCAGTGAAGCGGGAGCTTTTGGGACCCAGTACTTC
CASSEAGAFGTQYF
>many|TRBJ1-5|TRBV28|-
TGTGCCAGCAGTTCTCGCGGGAGTAGCAATCAGCCCCAGCATTTT
CASSSRGSSNQPQHF